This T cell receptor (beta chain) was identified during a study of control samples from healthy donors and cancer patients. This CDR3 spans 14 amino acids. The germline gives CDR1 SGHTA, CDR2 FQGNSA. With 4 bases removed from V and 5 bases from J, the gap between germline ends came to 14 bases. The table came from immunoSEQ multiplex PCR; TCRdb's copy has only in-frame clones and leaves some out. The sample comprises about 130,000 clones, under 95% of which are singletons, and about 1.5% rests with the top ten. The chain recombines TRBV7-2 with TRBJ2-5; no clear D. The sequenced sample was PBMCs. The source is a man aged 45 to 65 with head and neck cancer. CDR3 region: CASSSSRRLETQYF. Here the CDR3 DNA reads TGTGCCAGCAGCTCTAGTAGGCGCCTGGAGACCCAGTACTTC.